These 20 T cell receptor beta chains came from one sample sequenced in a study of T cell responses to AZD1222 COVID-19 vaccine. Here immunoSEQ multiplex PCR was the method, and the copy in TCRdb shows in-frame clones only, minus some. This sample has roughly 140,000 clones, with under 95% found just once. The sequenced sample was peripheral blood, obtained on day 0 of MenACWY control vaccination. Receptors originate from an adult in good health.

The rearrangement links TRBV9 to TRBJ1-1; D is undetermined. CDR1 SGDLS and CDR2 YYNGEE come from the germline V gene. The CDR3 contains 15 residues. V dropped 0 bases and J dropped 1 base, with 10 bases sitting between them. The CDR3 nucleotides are TGTGCCAGCAGCGTAGACCTAGGGAGGAACACTGAAGCTTTCTTT. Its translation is CASSVDLGRNTEAFF.

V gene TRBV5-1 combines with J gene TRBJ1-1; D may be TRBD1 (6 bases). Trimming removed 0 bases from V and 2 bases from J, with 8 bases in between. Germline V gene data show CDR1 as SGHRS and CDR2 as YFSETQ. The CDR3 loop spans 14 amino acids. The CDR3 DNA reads TGCGCCAGCAGCTTGGTGGACAGAAACACTGAAGCTTTCTTT. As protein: CASSLVDRNTEAFF.

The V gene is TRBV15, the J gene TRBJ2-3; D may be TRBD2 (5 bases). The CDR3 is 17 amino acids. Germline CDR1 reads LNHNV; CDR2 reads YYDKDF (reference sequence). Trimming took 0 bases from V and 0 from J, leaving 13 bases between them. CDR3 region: CATSRDPTRASTDTQYF. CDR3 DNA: TGTGCCACCAGCAGAGATCCGACGCGGGCTAGCACAGATACGCAGTATTTT.

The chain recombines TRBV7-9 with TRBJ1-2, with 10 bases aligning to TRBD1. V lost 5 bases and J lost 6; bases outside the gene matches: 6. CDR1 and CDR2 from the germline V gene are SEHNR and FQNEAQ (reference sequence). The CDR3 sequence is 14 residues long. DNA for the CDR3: TGTGCCAGCAGCACACCGACAGGGGGCCATGGCTACACCTTC. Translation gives CASSTPTGGHGYTF.

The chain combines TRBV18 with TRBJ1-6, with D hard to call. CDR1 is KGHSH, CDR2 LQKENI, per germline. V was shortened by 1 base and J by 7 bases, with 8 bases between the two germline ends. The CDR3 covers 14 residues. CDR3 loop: CASSPQVTNSPLHF. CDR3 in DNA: TGTGCCAGCTCACCACAGGTGACCAATTCACCCCTCCACTTT.

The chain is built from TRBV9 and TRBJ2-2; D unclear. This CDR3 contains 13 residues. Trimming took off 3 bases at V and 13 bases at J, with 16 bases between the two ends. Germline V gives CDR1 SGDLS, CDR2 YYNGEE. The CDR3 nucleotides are TGTGCCAGCAGCGGCGAAGCCTCCTCGCCGCTGTTTTTT. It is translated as CASSGEASSPLFF.

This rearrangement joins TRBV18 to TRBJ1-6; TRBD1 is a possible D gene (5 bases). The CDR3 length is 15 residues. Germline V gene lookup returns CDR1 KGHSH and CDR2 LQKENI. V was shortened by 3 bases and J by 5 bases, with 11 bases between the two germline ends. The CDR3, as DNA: TGTGCCAGCTCACCGGGGCAGAGGAATAATTCACCCCTCCACTTT. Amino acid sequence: CASSPGQRNNSPLHF.

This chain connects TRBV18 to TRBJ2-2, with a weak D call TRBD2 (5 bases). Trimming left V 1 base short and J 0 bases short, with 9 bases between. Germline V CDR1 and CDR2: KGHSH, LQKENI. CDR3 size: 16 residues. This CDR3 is CASSPRAGSNTGELFF. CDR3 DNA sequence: TGTGCCAGCTCACCACGGGCGGGTTCGAACACCGGGGAGCTGTTTTTT.

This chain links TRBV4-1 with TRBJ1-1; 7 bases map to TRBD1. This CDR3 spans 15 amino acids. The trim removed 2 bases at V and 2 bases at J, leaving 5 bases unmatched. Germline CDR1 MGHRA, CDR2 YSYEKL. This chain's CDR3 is CASSQTGTANTEAFF. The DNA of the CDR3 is TGCGCCAGCAGCCAAACCGGGACAGCTAACACTGAAGCTTTCTTT.

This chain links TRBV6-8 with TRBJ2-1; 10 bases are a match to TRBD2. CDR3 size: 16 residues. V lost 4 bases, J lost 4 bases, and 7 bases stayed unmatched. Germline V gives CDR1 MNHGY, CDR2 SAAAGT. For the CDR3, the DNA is TGTGCCAGCAGTTCCCCGCCTAGCGGGAGTTACAATGAGCAGTTCTTC. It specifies CASSSPPSGSYNEQFF.

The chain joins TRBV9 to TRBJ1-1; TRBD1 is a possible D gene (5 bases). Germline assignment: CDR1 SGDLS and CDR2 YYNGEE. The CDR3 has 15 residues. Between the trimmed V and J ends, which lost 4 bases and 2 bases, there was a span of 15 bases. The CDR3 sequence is CASSPMGLGNTEAFF. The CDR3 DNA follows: TGTGCCAGCAGCCCTATGGGGCTGGGAAACACTGAAGCTTTCTTT.

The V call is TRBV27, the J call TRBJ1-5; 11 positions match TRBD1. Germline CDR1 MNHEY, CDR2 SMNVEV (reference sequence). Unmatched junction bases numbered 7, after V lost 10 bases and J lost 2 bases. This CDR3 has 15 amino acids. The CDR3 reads CATRTGGAGNQPQHF. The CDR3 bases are TGTGCCACCCGGACAGGGGGCGCGGGCAATCAGCCCCAGCATTTT.

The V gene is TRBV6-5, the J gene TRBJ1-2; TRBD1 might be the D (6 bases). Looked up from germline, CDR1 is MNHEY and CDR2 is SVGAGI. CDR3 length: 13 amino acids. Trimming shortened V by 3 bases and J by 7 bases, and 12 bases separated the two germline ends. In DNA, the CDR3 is TGTGCCAGCAGTTATACCAGGGGAGCTGGCTACACCTTC. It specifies CASSYTRGAGYTF.

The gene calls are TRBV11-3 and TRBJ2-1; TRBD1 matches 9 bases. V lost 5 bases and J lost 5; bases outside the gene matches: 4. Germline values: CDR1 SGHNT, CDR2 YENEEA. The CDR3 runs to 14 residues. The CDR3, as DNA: TGTGCCAGCAGCGTGACAGGGGGGAACAATGAGCAGTTCTTC. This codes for CASSVTGGNNEQFF. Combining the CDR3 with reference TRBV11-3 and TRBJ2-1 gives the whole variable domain EAGVVQSPRYKIIEKKQPVAFWCNPISGHNTLYWYLQNLGQGPELLIRYENEEAVDDSQLPKDRFSAERLKGVDSTLKIQPAELGDSAVYLCASSVTGGNNEQFFGPGTRLTVL.

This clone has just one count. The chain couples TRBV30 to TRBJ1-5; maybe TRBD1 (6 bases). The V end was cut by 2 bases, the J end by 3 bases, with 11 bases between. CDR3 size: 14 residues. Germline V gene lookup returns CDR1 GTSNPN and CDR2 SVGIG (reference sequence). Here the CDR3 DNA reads TGTGCCTGGAGTTTAGGGGACATCAATCAGCCCCAGCATTTT. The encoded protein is CAWSLGDINQPQHF.

CDR3 protein: CAWRLDSLAGNTIYF. The CDR3 nucleotides read TGTGCCTGGAGACTGGACAGTCTTGCTGGAAACACCATATATTTT. The chain couples TRBV30 to TRBJ1-3; maybe TRBD1 (6 bases). Trimming took 3 bases from V and 2 from J, leaving 14 bases between them. Germline V lookup: CDR1 GTSNPN, CDR2 SVGIG (reference sequence). The CDR3 contains 15 residues.

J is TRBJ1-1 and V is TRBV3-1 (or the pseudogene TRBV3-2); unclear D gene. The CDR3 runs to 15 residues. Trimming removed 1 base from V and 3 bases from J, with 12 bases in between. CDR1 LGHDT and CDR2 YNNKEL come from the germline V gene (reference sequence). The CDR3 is CASSQGPAEDTEAFF. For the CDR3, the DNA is TGTGCCAGCAGCCAAGGTCCAGCGGAGGACACTGAAGCTTTCTTT.

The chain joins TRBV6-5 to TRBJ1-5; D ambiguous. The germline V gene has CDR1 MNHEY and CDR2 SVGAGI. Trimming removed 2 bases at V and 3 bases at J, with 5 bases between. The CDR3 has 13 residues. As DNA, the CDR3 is TGTGCCAGCAGTTACGGAGTCAATCAGCCCCAGCATTTT. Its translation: CASSYGVNQPQHF.

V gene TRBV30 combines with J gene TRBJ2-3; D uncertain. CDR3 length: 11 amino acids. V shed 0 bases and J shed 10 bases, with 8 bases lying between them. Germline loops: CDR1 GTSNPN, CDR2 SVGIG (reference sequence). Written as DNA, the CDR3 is TGTGCCTGGAGTGTACTATACGCGCAGTATTTT. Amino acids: CAWSVLYAQYF.

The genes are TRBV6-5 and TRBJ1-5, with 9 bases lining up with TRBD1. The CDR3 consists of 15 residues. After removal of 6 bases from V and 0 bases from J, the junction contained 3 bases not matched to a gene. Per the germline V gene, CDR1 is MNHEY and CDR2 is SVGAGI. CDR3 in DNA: TGTGCCAGCAGCAGGGACAGGGATAGCAATCAGCCCCAGCATTTT. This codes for CASSRDRDSNQPQHF.